Shown below are 20 T cell receptor beta chains from a single sample sequenced in a study of blood T cell repertoires in COVID-19. The data were produced by immunoSEQ multiplex PCR, yet TCRdb's version contains in-frame clones alone and is incomplete. The table has approximately 230,000 clones, 80% to 90% seen once. The sequencing sample was made of PBMCs or T cells enriched from blood (not recorded which). These TCRs come from a woman in her forties or fifties with acute COVID-19.

This sequence joins TRBV2 and TRBJ1-5; D is perhaps TRBD1 (5 bases). Trimming shortened V by 7 bases and J by 2 bases, and 21 bases separated the two germline ends. Per germline, CDR1 SNHLY and CDR2 FYNNEI. This CDR3 region has 17 residues. CDR3 loop: CASTIVGAPGGNQPQHF. DNA for the CDR3: TGTGCCAGCACCATAGTAGGGGCCCCCGGCGGCAATCAGCCCCAGCATTTT.

This clone was counted between two and nine times. The V and J genes are TRBV2 and TRBJ1-1, with a weak D call TRBD1 (6 bases). V lost 4 bases and J lost 8, with 14 bases in between. Per germline, CDR1 SNHLY and CDR2 FYNNEI. The CDR3 contains 13 residues. The CDR3 loop is CASSGLRGREAFF. CDR3 in DNA: TGTGCCAGCAGTGGATTAAGGGGGAGAGAAGCTTTCTTT.

This CDR3 reads CASSLWAAGARRNEQFF. The CDR3 DNA follows: TGTGCCAGCAGTTTATGGGCGGCGGGAGCTCGTAGAAATGAGCAGTTCTTC. The chain has TRBV28 and TRBJ2-1; 7 bases are a match to TRBD2. Germline CDR1 and CDR2: MDHEN and SYDVKM. The CDR3 runs 17 residues. The J segment lost 7 bases and the V segment lost 0 bases, leaving 12 bases of the junction unmatched.

The chain links TRBV5-6 to TRBJ1-2; D not resolved. The germline V and J ends were trimmed by 3 bases and 8 bases, with 14 bases remaining between them. The CDR3 extends over 13 amino acids. The germline V gene has CDR1 SGHDT and CDR2 YYEEEE. CDR3 region: CASSSDLRAGYTF. The CDR3, as DNA: TGTGCCAGCAGCTCGGACTTAAGAGCCGGCTACACCTTC.

This clone appeared a single time. This specimen includes other DNA sequences encoding the same CDR3. The chain carries TRBV30 and TRBJ1-1; TRBD1 is a possible D gene (5 bases). CDR1 is GTSNPN, CDR2 SVGIG, per germline (reference sequence). The CDR3 runs to 13 residues. Trimming removed 1 base at V and 1 base at J, with 7 bases between. CDR3 residues: CAWSGQGNTEAFF. CDR3 DNA sequence: TGTGCCTGGAGTGGGCAGGGGAACACTGAAGCTTTCTTT.

The chain combines TRBV6-5 with TRBJ1-5; 10 bases align to TRBD1. The CDR3 covers 15 residues. V dropped 7 bases and J dropped 6; count of bases not matched to a gene: 9. Germline lookup yields CDR1 MNHEY and CDR2 SVGAGI. Here the CDR3 reads CASTRDRGTSQPQHF. CDR3 DNA: TGTGCCAGCACCCGGGACAGGGGAACAAGTCAGCCCCAGCATTTT.

The V and J genes are TRBV20-1 and TRBJ1-2; TRBD1 might be the D (6 bases). Trimming took 4 bases from V and 7 from J, leaving 10 bases between them. The CDR3 covers 11 residues. Germline V CDR1 and CDR2: DFQATT, SNEGSKA (reference sequence). The CDR3 spells CSATGVSGYTF. Written as DNA, the CDR3 is TGCAGTGCTACAGGGGTCTCTGGCTACACCTTC.

This clone occurred once. The rearrangement uses TRBV18 and TRBJ1-2; TRBD1 matches at 10 bases. Per germline, CDR1 KGHSH and CDR2 LQKENI. CDR3 length: 19 amino acids. V lost 1 base to trimming and J lost 7 bases; unmatched junction nucleotides: 18. CDR3 in DNA: TGTGCCAGCTCACCACTCTTGTTGACAGGGGGCGGCTCTGGTACTGGCTACACCTTC. Protein: CASSPLLLTGGGSGTGYTF.

The gene calls are TRBV28 and TRBJ1-2; 9 bases map to TRBD1. Germline CDR1 reads MDHEN; CDR2 reads SYDVKM. The CDR3 runs 15 residues. V shed 3 bases, J shed 7 bases, and the junction held 9 bases outside the gene matches. This CDR3 is CASSLNTGGAGGYTF. CDR3 DNA sequence: TGTGCCAGCAGTTTGAATACAGGGGGCGCAGGTGGCTACACCTTC.

J is TRBJ2-1 and V is TRBV9, with 7 nucleotides matching TRBD1. The ends lost 0 bases at V and 8 bases at J; junction bases unmatched: 2. The CDR3 has 13 residues. In germline, CDR1 is SGDLS, CDR2 YYNGEE. The CDR3 here is CASSVGQGYEQFF. As DNA, the CDR3 is TGTGCCAGCAGCGTAGGACAGGGCTATGAGCAGTTCTTC.

The J gene is TRBJ1-4, the V gene TRBV27; TRBD1 agrees at 7 bases. Germline trimming cut 4 bases from V and 2 bases from J; bases unmatched to any gene: 7. The CDR3 has 16 amino acids. CDR1 and CDR2 from the germline V gene are MNHEY and SMNVEV (reference sequence). This CDR3 is CASSWKGAQTNEKLFF. CDR3 DNA sequence: TGTGCCAGCAGTTGGAAGGGGGCTCAGACTAATGAAAAACTGTTTTTT. The full variable domain, its missing parts supplied by reference TRBV27 and TRBJ1-4, is EAQVTQNPRYLITVTGKKLTVTCSQNMNHEYMSWYRQDPGLGLRQIYYSMNVEVTDKGDVPEGYKVSRKEKRNFPLILESPSPNQTSLYFCASSWKGAQTNEKLFFGSGTQLSVL.

This chain connects TRBV7-6 to TRBJ2-7; possibly TRBD2 for D (6 bases). Germline CDR1 and CDR2: SGHVS and FNYEAQ. V gave up 1 base and J gave up 3 bases, with 7 bases separating them. There are 13 residues in the CDR3. The CDR3 sequence is CASSLGRGYEQYF. The CDR3 DNA sequence: TGTGCCAGCAGCTTAGGGCGGGGCTACGAGCAGTACTTC.

V and J are TRBV27 and TRBJ2-7, with D tentatively TRBD2 (6 bases). Trimming took off 1 base at V and 2 bases at J, with 12 bases between the two ends. The CDR3 length is 15 residues. Looked up from germline, CDR1 is MNHEY and CDR2 is SMNVEV (reference sequence). The CDR3 DNA reads TGTGCCAGCAGTTTATTCCCTAGCGCGACCTACGAGCAGTACTTC. Translated: CASSLFPSATYEQYF.

The chain recombines TRBV18 with TRBJ1-3; no firm D call. CDR3 size: 14 residues. In germline, CDR1 is KGHSH, CDR2 LQKENI. Trimming removed 0 bases from V and 1 base from J, with 4 bases in between. The CDR3 loop is CASSPPHSGNTIYF. CDR3 nucleotide sequence: TGTGCCAGCTCACCACCACATTCTGGAAACACCATATATTTT.

V and J are TRBV28 and TRBJ2-1; 12 nucleotides agree with TRBD1. The V gene end was trimmed by 7 bases and the J gene end by 8 bases; junction bases not matched to a gene: 12. Germline CDR1 reads MDHEN; CDR2 reads SYDVKM. This CDR3 comprises 16 residues. The CDR3 reads CASNSLGTGGGDEQFF. The CDR3 DNA sequence: TGTGCCAGCAACTCACTCGGGACAGGGGGCGGGGATGAGCAGTTCTTC. The whole variable domain, remainder taken from reference TRBV28 and TRBJ2-1, is DVKVTQSSRYLVKRTGEKVFLECVQDMDHENMFWYRQDPGLGLRLIYFSYDVKMKEKGDIPEGYSVSREKKERFSLILESASTNQTSMYLCASNSLGTGGGDEQFFGPGTRLTVL.

The chain links TRBV27 to TRBJ2-1; possibly TRBD1 for D (6 bases). Per the germline V gene, CDR1 is MNHEY and CDR2 is SMNVEV (reference sequence). V lost 3 bases and J 5 bases, leaving 11 bases between the germline ends. This CDR3 contains 14 residues. The CDR3 here is CASSLLRDNNEQFF. DNA for the CDR3: TGTGCCAGCAGTTTGTTAAGGGACAACAATGAGCAGTTCTTC.

This clone was detected once. The rearrangement links TRBV18 to TRBJ1-4, with D unresolved. From germline, CDR1 is KGHSH and CDR2 LQKENI. V was cut by 6 bases and J by 4 bases, with 6 bases left in between. The CDR3 loop spans 12 amino acids. CDR3 region: CASSGLNEKLFF. The CDR3 DNA is TGTGCCAGCTCCGGACTTAATGAAAAACTGTTTTTT.

The chain has TRBV3-1 (or the pseudogene TRBV3-2) and TRBJ2-7; TRBD2 is a possible D gene (6 bases). V lost 4 bases, J lost 4 bases, and 14 bases lay in between. The germline CDR1 and CDR2 sequences are LGHDT and YNNKEL (reference sequence). This CDR3 contains 14 residues. The DNA of the CDR3 is TGTGCCAGCAGCCCCATAGGCGGGGAGTACGAGCAGTACTTC. Its translation is CASSPIGGEYEQYF.

The genes are TRBV30 and TRBJ2-7; D remains unclear. The CDR3 sequence is 15 residues long. Between the trimmed V and J ends, which lost 2 bases and 3 bases, there was a span of 17 bases. Germline lookup yields CDR1 GTSNPN and CDR2 SVGIG (reference sequence). The CDR3 region has the DNA TGTGCCTGGAGTTCGGGTCAAAAGATGGACTACGAGCAGTACTTC. Its protein is CAWSSGQKMDYEQYF.

This chain connects TRBV5-1 to TRBJ1-3, with 8 positions matching TRBD1. The ends lost 0 bases at V and 4 bases at J; junction bases unmatched: 0. The germline CDR1 and CDR2 sequences are SGHRS and YFSETQ. This CDR3 is built from 14 residues. CDR3 coding DNA: TGCGCCAGCAGCTTGGGGACAGGGGGAAACACCATATATTTT. This gives the protein CASSLGTGGNTIYF.